A selection of T cell receptor beta chains follows, all from one sample in a study of Ad26.COV2.S vaccination and SARS-CoV-2 variants. Clones were sequenced by immunoSEQ multiplex PCR, and TCRdb holds only the in-frame ones, with some missing. The sample has 350,000 to 450,000 clones, about 83% seen once. Material: peripheral blood, obtained in a trial of Ad26.COV2.S vaccine versus placebo. The source is a person aged 18-60 years who received the Ad26.COV2.S COVID-19 vaccine or a placebo. The CDR3 runs from the conserved cysteine through the conserved F or W. Each record gives: CDR3 protein, D gene, V gene, J gene. The D gene is left open where the match is weak.

CASGLRGLLLNTGELFF	-	TRBV12-5	TRBJ2-2
CASSLGTFSTDTQYF	-	TRBV7-9	TRBJ2-3
CASSQGRLNTEAFF	-	TRBV4-1	TRBJ1-1
CASSTRVSNTEAFF	-	TRBV7-2	TRBJ1-1
CASSQGFTGPNEQFF	-	TRBV4-3	TRBJ2-1
CASSQVLTGAGGELFF	TRBD1	TRBV4-3	TRBJ2-2
CASSDWTSGVPEQYF	TRBD2	TRBV6-1	TRBJ2-7
CASSYREYNEQFF	-	TRBV6-2/TRBV6-3	TRBJ2-1
CASSGTQVSYEQYF	-	TRBV27	TRBJ2-7
CASSEGRQQFF	-	TRBV28	TRBJ2-1
CASSVGSEQFF	-	TRBV9	TRBJ2-1
CASSPGAQETEAFF	-	TRBV18	TRBJ1-1
CASSQSNEQFF	-	TRBV4-1	TRBJ2-1
CASSSGLGANVLTF	-	TRBV28	TRBJ2-6
CASSRDPYGGTEKLFF	-	TRBV7-2	TRBJ1-4